The text below deals with one T cell receptor (beta chain). The antigen is undetermined. The CDR3 covers 14 residues. Trimming took 7 bases from V and 4 from J; bases not matched to a gene: 8. CDR1 and CDR2 from the germline V gene are SNHLY and FYNNEI. PCR used 60 Vbeta primers and 13 Jbeta primers. Assay: immunoSEQ multiplex PCR; the TCRdb copy retains only in-frame clones and omits some. The sample table includes about 160,000 clones. These data come from a study of cytomegalovirus exposure and HLA in healthy donors. Study-level results: Later analysis revealed greater clonal expansion in HLA-associated TCR beta chains than in equally common others. The authors assumed roughly uniform sequencing depth across donors for presence/absence analyses. Most of the TCR beta V segments (in an earlier analysis) were productive either about 87% or about 30% of the time.

The sequence came from a woman in her fifties or sixties in good health and CMV-seronegative. Sequenced material: PBMCs. This chain joins TRBV2 and TRBJ1-1, with TRBD1 identical over 8 bases. CDR3 sequence: CASTRSTGGTEAFF. DNA for the CDR3: TGTGCCAGCACAAGAAGCACAGGGGGCACTGAAGCTTTCTTT.